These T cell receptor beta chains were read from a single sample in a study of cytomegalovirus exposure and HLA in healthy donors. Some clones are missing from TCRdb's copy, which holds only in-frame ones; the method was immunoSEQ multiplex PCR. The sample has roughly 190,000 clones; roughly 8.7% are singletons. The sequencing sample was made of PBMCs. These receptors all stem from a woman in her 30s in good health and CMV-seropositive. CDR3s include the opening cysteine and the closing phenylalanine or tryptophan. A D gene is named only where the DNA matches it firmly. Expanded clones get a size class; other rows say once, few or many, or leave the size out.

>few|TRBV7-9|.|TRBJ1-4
TGTGCCAGCAGCGGCACCTACAGGGCAAATAATGAAAAACTGTTTTTT
CASSGTYRANNEKLFF
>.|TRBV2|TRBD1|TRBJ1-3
TGTGCCAGCAGTGCATACTGGACAGGGGAATACTCTGGAAACACCATATATTTT
CASSAYWTGEYSGNTIYF
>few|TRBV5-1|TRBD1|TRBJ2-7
TGCGCCAGCAGCTTTGGACAGGGAAGCGAGCAGTACTTC
CASSFGQGSEQYF
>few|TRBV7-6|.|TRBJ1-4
TGTGCCAGCAGCCCCGAGGTGGGGGGTAATGAAAAACTGTTTTTT
CASSPEVGGNEKLFF
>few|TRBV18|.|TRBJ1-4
TGTGCCAGCTCACCAATACAGGGTACTAATGAAAAACTGTTTTTT
CASSPIQGTNEKLFF
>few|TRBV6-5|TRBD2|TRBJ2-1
TGTGCCAGCAGCCCACTAGCGGGCTCCTACAATGAGCAGTTCTTC
CASSPLAGSYNEQFF
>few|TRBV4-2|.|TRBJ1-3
TGTGCCAGCAGCCAAGCGGCACCGGGGTCCCTCTCTGGAAACACCATATATTTT
CASSQAAPGSLSGNTIYF
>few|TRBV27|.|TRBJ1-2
TGTGCCAGCGGTGGGCTGAACGGCTACACCTTC
CASGGLNGYTF
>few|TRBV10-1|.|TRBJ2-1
TGCGCCAGCAGTGAGTCCGGTAGCCGCATTGAGCAGTTCTTC
CASSESGSRIEQFF
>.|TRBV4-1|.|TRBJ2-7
TGCGCCAGCAGCCAAACAGGGTACGAGCAGTACTTC
CASSQTGYEQYF
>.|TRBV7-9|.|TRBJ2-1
TGTGCCGGACACGGGGGTGAGCAGTTCTTC
CAGHGGEQFF
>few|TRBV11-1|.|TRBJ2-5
TGTGCCAGCAGCCCCCGGAGGGGGGGGCTCCAAGAGACCCAGTACTTC
CASSPRRGGLQETQYF
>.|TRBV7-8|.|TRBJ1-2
TGTGCCAGCAGCTTAGCCCGGATCCTCCTTAGAGGGGGCTACACCTTC
CASSLARILLRGGYTF
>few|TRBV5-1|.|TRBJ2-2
TGCGCCAGCAGAGGGGGCGCGGGAGGATCCGGGGAGCTGTTTTTT
CASRGGAGGSGELFF
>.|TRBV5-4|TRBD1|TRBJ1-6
TGTGCCAGCAGCAGAGGACAGGGGGATTCACCCCTCCACTTT
CASSRGQGDSPLHF
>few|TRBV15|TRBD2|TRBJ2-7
TGTGCCACCAGCAGAGGACTAGCGGGAGAGTACGAGCAGTACTTC
CATSRGLAGEYEQYF
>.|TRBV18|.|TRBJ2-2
TGTGCCAGCTCACCACCGAGCCTCCGGAACACCGGGGAGCTGTTTTTT
CASSPPSLRNTGELFF
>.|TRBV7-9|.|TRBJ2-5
TGTGCCAGCAGCTTACTTGCCCTAGCGAAAGAGACCCAGTACTTC
CASSLLALAKETQYF
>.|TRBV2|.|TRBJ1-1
TGTGCCAGCAGCTACCAGACAGGCGCCTCTGAAGCTTTCTTT
CASSYQTGASEAFF
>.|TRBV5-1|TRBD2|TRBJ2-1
TGCGCCAGCAGCTTGGCGGGACTAGAGTATGAGCAGTTCTTC
CASSLAGLEYEQFF
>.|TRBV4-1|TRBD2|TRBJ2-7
TGCGCCAGCAGCCTAATTGGCGGGAGTTACGAGCAGTACTTC
CASSLIGGSYEQYF
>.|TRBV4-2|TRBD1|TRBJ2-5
TGTGCCAGCAGCCAGGGTTTCCCGGGACAGCAAGAGACCCAGTACTTC
CASSQGFPGQQETQYF
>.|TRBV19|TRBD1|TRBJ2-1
TGTGCCAGTAGTCGGACGACAGGGACCTACAATGAGCAGTTCTTC
CASSRTTGTYNEQFF
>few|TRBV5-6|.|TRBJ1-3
TGTGCCAGCAGCCTCGGGATCTCTGGAAACACCATATATTTT
CASSLGISGNTIYF
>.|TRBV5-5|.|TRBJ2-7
TGTGCCAGCAGCTCCGCCCGCGCGGAGACAGCATCCTACGAGCAGTACTTC
CASSSARAETASYEQYF
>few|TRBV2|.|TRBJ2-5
TGTGCCAGCAGTGAAAAGCCTCGGGGGGAGACCCAGTACTTC
CASSEKPRGETQYF
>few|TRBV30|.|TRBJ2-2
TGTGCCTGGAGTAGGGGCACCCACACCGGGGAGCTGTTTTTT
CAWSRGTHTGELFF
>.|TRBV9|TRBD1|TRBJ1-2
TGTGCCAGCAGCGCGGGACAGGGGGCGACTAGAGGTGGCTACACCTTC
CASSAGQGATRGGYTF
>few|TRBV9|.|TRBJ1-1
TGTGCCAGCAGCGTGGGGACGGACAGTAACACTGAAGCTTTCTTT
CASSVGTDSNTEAFF
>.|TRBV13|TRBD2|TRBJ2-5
TGTGCCAGCAGCTTAGTGACTAGCGGGGGGACCCAGTACTTC
CASSLVTSGGTQYF
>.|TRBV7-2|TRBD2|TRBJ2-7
TGTGCCAGCAGCTCAAGCGGGAGCTCCTACGAGCAGTACTTC
CASSSSGSSYEQYF
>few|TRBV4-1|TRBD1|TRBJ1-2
TGCGCCAGCAGCCCCTTACCTTCAGGGGGAGGCGCATATGGCTACACCTTC
CASSPLPSGGGAYGYTF
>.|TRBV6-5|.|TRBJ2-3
TGTGCCAGCAGCCGGGACACCCTAAGGCCCGGTTGGCAGTATTTT
CASSRDTLRPGWQYF
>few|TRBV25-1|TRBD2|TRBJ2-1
TGTGCCAGCACAGGGACTAGCATCTACAATGAGCAGTTCTTC
CASTGTSIYNEQFF
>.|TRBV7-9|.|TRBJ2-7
TGTGCCAGCAGCTTAACGACAGGTCAAGGCGAGCAGTACTTC
CASSLTTGQGEQYF
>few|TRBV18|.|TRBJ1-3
TGTGCCAGCTCACCAAACGGCCTGAGGGGAAACACCATATATTTT
CASSPNGLRGNTIYF
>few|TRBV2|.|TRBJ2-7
TGTGCCAGCAGTGAAAGGGGACTCCAATCCTACGAGCAGTACTTC
CASSERGLQSYEQYF
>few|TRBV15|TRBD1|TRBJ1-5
TGTGCCACCAGATCAGGGGGCCGTAGCGGCAATCAGCCCCAGCATTTT
CATRSGGRSGNQPQHF
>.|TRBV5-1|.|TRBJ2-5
TGCGCCAGCAGCCGGGGAGGTCCTCAAGAGACCCAGTACTTC
CASSRGGPQETQYF
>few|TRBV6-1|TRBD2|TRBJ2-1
TGTGCCAGCAGTGAAGTACTAGCGATCTACAATGAGCAGTTCTTC
CASSEVLAIYNEQFF
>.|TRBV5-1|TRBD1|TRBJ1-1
TGCGCCAGCAGCCGGGACAGGGGACTGAGCACTGAAGCTTTCTTT
CASSRDRGLSTEAFF
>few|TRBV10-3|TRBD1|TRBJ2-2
TGTGCCATCAGTGAAGTAGCAGGGGGCGGCACCGGGGAGCTGTTTTTT
CAISEVAGGGTGELFF
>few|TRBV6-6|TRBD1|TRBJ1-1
TGTGCCAGCAGTTACGGGACAGGGGGCAGCACTGAAGCTTTCTTT
CASSYGTGGSTEAFF
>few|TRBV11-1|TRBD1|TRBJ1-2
TGTGCCAGCAGCAAGTGGGGGACAGGGGGCGTCGGCTATGGCTACACCTTC
CASSKWGTGGVGYGYTF
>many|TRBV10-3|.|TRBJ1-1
TGTGCCATCAGCACTGCCGGGGGCACTGAAGCTTTCTTT
CAISTAGGTEAFF
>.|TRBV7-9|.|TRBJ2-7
TGTGCCAGCAGCTTGACAGATTACGAGCAGTACTTC
CASSLTDYEQYF
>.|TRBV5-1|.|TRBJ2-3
TGCGCCAGCAGCTTAAGAAGCGACGTCCCGCAGTATTTT
CASSLRSDVPQYF
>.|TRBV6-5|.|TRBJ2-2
TGTGCCAGCAGTTACTCAGGGGCCATATACACCGGGGAGCTGTTTTTT
CASSYSGAIYTGELFF
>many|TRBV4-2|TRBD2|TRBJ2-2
TGTGCCAGCAGCCATACCCGGGAGGGCCGAGGGGAGCTGTTTTTT
CASSHTREGRGELFF
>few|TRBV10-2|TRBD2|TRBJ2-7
TGCGCCAGCAGCCCCCGGGGAGGGGTCCACGAGCAGTACTTC
CASSPRGGVHEQYF
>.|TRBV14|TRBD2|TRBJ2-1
TGTGCCAGCAGCCTTTTAGCGGGAGGGCACAATGAGCAGTTCTTC
CASSLLAGGHNEQFF